The source of this T cell receptor (beta chain) is a study of T cells and Merkel cell carcinoma outcomes. A word on this clone: Other DNA sequences within the sample encode an identical CDR3.

This table comes from immunoSEQ multiplex PCR, and its TCRdb copy is limited to in-frame clones, with some not included. Of approximately 3,700 clones listed, around 92% are singletons. The trim removed 0 bases at V and 9 bases at J, leaving 9 bases unmatched. CDR3 length: 15 amino acids. Germline V lookup: CDR1 SGDLS, CDR2 YYNGEE. This rearrangement joins TRBV9 to TRBJ2-1; 7 bases align to TRBD2. The sequence was obtained from a human donor with Merkel cell carcinoma. The sequenced sample was tumor tissue from Merkel cell carcinoma. The CDR3 DNA follows: TGTGCCAGCAGCGTAGGATCGAGCGGGACGCTTGAGCAGTTCTTC. This translates into CASSVGSSGTLEQFF.